The present entry profiles one T cell receptor beta chain with its context. Original data processing: Reference gene primers were amplified, and this amplification served to estimate nucleated cell counts. Assay used: immunoSEQ multiplex PCR; TCRdb lists only in-frame clones, some missing. The V and J calls and clone size were taken over from that table, and D and trimming were inferred from the DNA. The table has 70,000 to 95,000 clones, roughly 92% seen once. The sample is drawn from a study of blood T cell repertoires in COVID-19. Overall study: The United States, Italy and Spain provided the acute and convalescent COVID-19 samples. T cells, B-cell-depleted T cells, or PBMCs supplied cDNA or gDNA.

Germline CDR1 reads SNHLY; CDR2 reads FYNNEI. V was clipped by 5 bases and J by 2 bases, with 8 bases between them. The CDR3 has 13 residues. This TCR came from a woman aged 55-75 years with active COVID-19. The gene calls are TRBV2 and TRBJ2-3; D might be TRBD1 (5 bases). The specimen was peripheral blood. The CDR3, as DNA: TGTGCCAGCAGTTCAGGGCCCACAGATACGCAGTATTTT. Translating gives CASSSGPTDTQYF.